The source of this T cell receptor (beta chain) is a study of shared clonotypes between healthy human individuals. General study results and limits: Large depth notwithstanding, sorted-subset sequencing proved incomplete by rarefaction. Non-shared clonotypes were found to have lower generation probabilities than the clonotypes that were shared by all four of the sorted-subset donors.

The assay was run at deep level. TCRdb keeps only in-frame clones here, not all; method: immunoSEQ multiplex PCR. This repertoire shows 850,000 to 1,200,000 clones, 60% to 80% found once; its top ten account for over 1.3%. V lost 0 bases and J lost 1, with 11 bases in between. In germline, CDR1 is SGHRS, CDR2 YFSETQ. This CDR3 has 16 residues. This clone was observed a few times. Antigen specificity is unknown. Distinct nucleotide sequences in the sample also encode this CDR3. The sequence derives from a man younger than 35 in good health. The genes are TRBV5-1 and TRBJ2-1; TRBD2 is a possible D gene (6 bases). Material: memory CD4+ T cells sorted from blood. Indicated subset: CD45RA-negative fraction. CDR3 amino acids: CASSLVAGTSYNEQFF. The CDR3 DNA reads as TGCGCCAGCAGCTTGGTTGCGGGAACATCCTACAATGAGCAGTTCTTC.